Each of the 18 T cell receptor beta chains below was sequenced from the same sample in a study of blood T cells in healthy people across ages. A J-beta primer mix and a sample-barcoded 5' primer were used in a second PCR of roughly 6 to 12 cycles. TCRdb re-called the 5' RACE reads with MiXCR, one entry per CDR3 protein. The table lists 1.5 million to 2 million distinct CDR3 sequences, about two fifths of them singletons. Sequencing used blood. These receptors were collected from a human donor in good health.

This chain links TRBV7-8 with TRBJ2-3; 8 bases agree with TRBD2. Germline CDR1 is SGHVS and CDR2 is FQNEAQ. The CDR3 has 16 amino acids. The junction had 9 bases not matched to a gene; V was cut back by 1 base and J by 6 bases. The CDR3 here is CASSLEPGLVFDTQYF. The CDR3 nucleotides are TGTGCCAGCAGCTTAGAGCCGGGACTAGTTTTCGATACGCAGTATTTT.

The genes are TRBV12-5 and TRBJ1-2, with D hard to call. CDR1 and CDR2 from the germline V gene are LGHNT and FRNRAP. Trimming shortened V by 4 bases and J by 7 bases, and 19 bases separated the two germline ends. This CDR3 is 15 amino acids long. CDR3 coding DNA: TGTGCTAGTGGTTCCGACCTTATGGGAGACGGTGGCTACACCTTC. Translation: CASGSDLMGDGGYTF.

This clonotype has a handful of counts. V is TRBV7-9 and J is TRBJ2-7, with 9 bases fitting TRBD1. This CDR3 has 16 amino acids. Trimming removed 6 bases from V and 1 base from J; junction bases left unmatched: 10. The V gene's germline CDR1 is SEHNR and CDR2 FQNEAQ (reference sequence). Written as DNA, the CDR3 is TGTGCCAGCAGTTTGAGAGGGACAGGGTTTTCCTACGAGCAGTACTTC. This codes for CASSLRGTGFSYEQYF.

This clonotype has a handful of counts. The chain employs TRBV11-2 and TRBJ2-4, with TRBD1 identical over 9 bases. The J call may be incorrect, as the DNA end agrees better with TRBJ2-7. This CDR3 region has 15 residues. CDR1 and CDR2 (germline): SGHAT, FQNNGV. Here the CDR3 DNA reads TGTGCCAGCAGCTCGCGGGACAGGGAGACTTACGAGCAGTACTTC. Protein sequence: CASSSRDRETYEQYF.

This clonotype was seen only a few times. The rearrangement uses TRBV29-1 and TRBJ2-5; the D call may be TRBD1 or TRBD2 (5 bases each). This CDR3 is 13 amino acids long. Germline loops: CDR1 SQVTM, CDR2 ANQGSEA. V lost 8 bases to trimming and J lost 5 bases, with 18 bases between them. CDR3 DNA sequence: TGCAGCTCCGAGGGGAGATTATCGGAGACCCAGTACTTC. Its translation is CSSEGRLSETQYF. The variable domain in full, with the rest retrieved from reference TRBV29-1 and TRBJ2-5, is SAVISQKPSRDICQRGTSLTIQCQVDSQVTMMFWYRQQPGQSLTLIATANQGSEATYESGFVIDKFPISRPNLTFSTLTVSNMSPEDSSIYLCSSEGRLSETQYFGPGTRLLVL.

This clonotype came up many times. The junction and the germline gene differ at one end; a read error may be behind it. The genes are TRBV5-1 and TRBJ1-5; 7 bases match TRBD1. The germline CDR1 and CDR2 sequences are SGHRS and YFSETQ. The CDR3 consists of 14 residues. CDR3 sequence reads: CASSPGQSNQPQHF. The CDR3 nucleotides are TGTGCCAGCTCACCGGGACAGAGCAATCAGCCCCAGCATTTT.

This clonotype was counted once. The chain joins TRBV20-1 to TRBJ2-1; 9 bases match TRBD2. The V gene end was trimmed by 2 bases and the J gene end by 4 bases; junction bases not matched to a gene: 12. Germline CDR1 DFQATT, CDR2 SNEGSKA (reference sequence). The CDR3 length is 17 residues. The CDR3 DNA reads TGCAGTGCTAGATCGAGCTTCGGGGCGGGGGGGTACAATGAGCAGTTCTTC. Its protein is CSARSSFGAGGYNEQFF.

The J gene is TRBJ2-7, the V gene TRBV7-9, with 7 nucleotides matching TRBD1. The V gene's germline CDR1 is SEHNR and CDR2 FQNEAQ (reference sequence). V shed 4 bases and J 5 bases; nucleotides not matched to a gene: 14. This CDR3 spans 16 amino acids. Written as DNA, the CDR3 is TGTGCCAGCAGCTACCCGACAGGGCTGGACCCCAACGAGCAGTACTTC. Protein: CASSYPTGLDPNEQYF.

The chain carries TRBV7-2 and TRBJ2-3; 11 bases align to TRBD2. Per the germline V gene, CDR1 is SGHTA and CDR2 is FQGNSA. V shed 5 bases and J 7 bases; nucleotides not matched to a gene: 8. The length of the CDR3 is 15 residues. CDR3 DNA: TGTGCCAGCAGCCAAACTAGCGGGAGTGGAAATACGCAGTATTTT. Protein product: CASSQTSGSGNTQYF.

The rearrangement links TRBV28 to TRBJ2-7; TRBD1 or TRBD2 may be the D gene (5 bases each). Germline CDR1 and CDR2: MDHEN and SYDVKM. V was cut by 6 bases and J by 0 bases, with 21 bases left in between. The CDR3 has 17 residues. The CDR3, as DNA: TGTGCCAGCAGCCAGACCGGGACCGGGTGGAGCTCCTACGAGCAGTACTTC. This gives the protein CASSQTGTGWSSYEQYF.

The CDR3 region is CASSEAGRNYGYTF. The DNA for the CDR3 is TGTGCCAGCAGTGAAGCCGGGAGGAACTATGGCTACACCTTC. J is TRBJ1-2 and V is TRBV6-1; D not resolved. Germline CDR1 and CDR2: MNHNS and SASEGT. V lost 0 bases, J lost 2 bases, and 7 bases lay in between. The CDR3 totals 14 residues.

The rearrangement links TRBV27 to TRBJ2-1, with 7 bases fitting TRBD1. The V and J ends lost 3 bases and 5 bases, in that order; junction bases with no gene match: 10. CDR1 MNHEY and CDR2 SMNVEV come from the germline V gene (reference sequence). The CDR3 is made up of 16 amino acids. The DNA for the CDR3 is TGTGCCAGCAGTTTCCTAGGGGGCGTTTATGACAATGAGCAGTTCTTC. It specifies CASSFLGGVYDNEQFF.

This clonotype occurred a few times. The chain uses TRBV20-1 and TRBJ2-1; 8 bases line up with TRBD2. The J segment lost 4 bases and the V segment lost 0 bases, leaving 11 bases of the junction unmatched. The CDR3 totals 17 residues. Germline loops: CDR1 DFQATT, CDR2 SNEGSKA (reference sequence). In DNA form, the CDR3 reads TGCAGTGCTAGAGACCCCTTACCCAAGCGGGGGTACAATGAGCAGTTCTTC. Protein: CSARDPLPKRGYNEQFF.

The chain is built from TRBV9 and TRBJ2-1; 7 bases align to TRBD1. CDR1 and CDR2 (germline): SGDLS, YYNGEE. With 6 bases clipped from V and 2 bases from J, the junction kept 8 bases outside the gene matches. The CDR3 runs to 15 residues. Here the CDR3 reads CASTLTGDPYNEQFF. The CDR3 DNA is TGTGCCAGCACCCTTACAGGGGATCCCTACAATGAGCAGTTCTTC.

This clonotype occurred a few times. The V and J genes are TRBV12-3 or TRBV12-4 and TRBJ1-6; D is possibly TRBD1 (5 bases). This CDR3 is 14 amino acids long. Trimming stripped 2 bases from V and 10 bases from J, with 12 bases between. CDR3 nucleotides: TGTGCCAGCAGTTTATCCGGGGCAGGGTCACCCCTCCACTTT. It yields the protein CASSLSGAGSPLHF.

The rearrangement uses TRBV6-2 or TRBV6-3 and TRBJ2-1; D may match TRBD1 or TRBD2 (5 bases each). V was trimmed by 6 bases and J by 5 bases, leaving 11 bases between them. The germline V gene encodes CDR1 MNHEY and CDR2 SVGEGT. The CDR3 sequence is 13 residues long. The CDR3 nucleotides read TGTGCCAGCAGCGGGCCGGGGCACAATGAGCAGTTCTTC. This gives the protein CASSGPGHNEQFF.

The rearrangement uses TRBV20-1 and TRBJ1-6; a weak D match, TRBD1 (6 bases). Trimming stripped 0 bases from V and 5 bases from J, with 17 bases between. There are 17 residues in the CDR3. In germline, CDR1 is DFQATT, CDR2 SNEGSKA (reference sequence). CDR3 sequence: CSARDLGQGLNNSPLHF. Here the CDR3 DNA reads TGCAGTGCTAGAGATCTGGGGCAGGGGCTTAATAATTCACCCCTCCACTTT.

This clonotype was picked up a small number of times. The J gene is TRBJ1-4, the V gene TRBV29-1, with D unclear. CDR3 length equals 15 residues. Per the germline V gene, CDR1 is SQVTM and CDR2 is ANQGSEA. The ends were cut back, 4 bases at V and 3 bases at J, with 15 bases in the middle. The CDR3 region is CSVAGERTSNEKLFF. The CDR3 nucleotides are TGCAGCGTTGCTGGGGAAAGAACGTCTAATGAAAAACTGTTTTTT.